One sample yielded the 28 T cell receptor beta chains listed below, sequenced in a study of cytomegalovirus exposure and HLA in healthy donors. It was with 60 Vbeta and 13 Jbeta primers that the PCR ran. Clones were sequenced by immunoSEQ multiplex PCR, and TCRdb holds only the in-frame ones, with some missing. The data show 50,000 to 70,000 clones, 65% to 85% seen once. Sequences were obtained from PBMCs. The receptors shown here come from a male donor in good health and CMV-seronegative.

Note on this clone: The same CDR3 can be traced to other DNA sequences in this sample. The chain links TRBV29-1 to TRBJ2-1, with 7 bases fitting TRBD1. The CDR3 sequence is 12 residues long. Germline V gene lookup returns CDR1 SQVTM and CDR2 ANQGSEA. V shed 2 bases, J shed 8 bases, and the junction held 3 bases outside the gene matches. The CDR3 region is CSVERQGHEQFF. CDR3 bases: TGCAGCGTTGAAAGACAGGGCCATGAGCAGTTCTTC.

This sequence joins TRBV9 and TRBJ2-3; TRBD2 matches 10 bases. Germline CDR1 and CDR2: SGDLS and YYNGEE. The CDR3 consists of 17 residues. Unmatched junction bases numbered 6, after V lost 0 bases and J lost 2 bases. For the CDR3, the DNA is TGTGCCAGCAGCGTAGCTTCTAGCGGGGGACCCACAGATACGCAGTATTTT. This codes for CASSVASSGGPTDTQYF.

The CDR3 DNA is TGTGCCAGCTCATTGTCTGAGGACACTGAAGCTTTCTTT. As protein: CASSLSEDTEAFF. The chain recombines TRBV18 with TRBJ1-1; D is uncertain. The CDR3 runs to 13 residues. V was trimmed by 5 bases and J by 3 bases, leaving 10 bases between them. Germline CDR1 is KGHSH and CDR2 is LQKENI.

This chain uses TRBV25-1 with TRBJ2-5; 7 positions match TRBD2. V lost 2 bases and J lost 4; bases outside the gene matches: 4. Germline loops: CDR1 MGHDK, CDR2 SYGVNS. The CDR3 totals 14 residues. The DNA for the CDR3 is TGTGCCAGCAGTGAACCGTGGGGGGGAGAGACCCAGTACTTC. Translation: CASSEPWGGETQYF.

The CDR3 here is CASSLVVEGGSPLHF. The CDR3 bases are TGTGCCAGCAGCTTGGTCGTAGAGGGCGGCTCACCCCTCCACTTT. The chain has TRBV5-4 and TRBJ1-6; D gene uncertain. Germline-derived CDR1 and CDR2 are SGHNT and YYREEE (reference sequence). The CDR3 extends over 15 amino acids. With 0 bases removed from V and 10 bases from J, the gap between germline ends came to 14 bases.

This clone was counted a few times. The rearrangement uses TRBV5-4 and TRBJ1-2, with 7 bases identical to TRBD1. The CDR3 is made up of 14 amino acids. The J segment lost 5 bases and the V segment lost 4 bases, leaving 8 bases of the junction unmatched. CDR1 and CDR2 from the germline V gene are SGHNT and YYREEE (reference sequence). In DNA, the CDR3 is TGTGCCAGCAGCGTGACAGGGTTTCTTTATGGCTACACCTTC. Translated: CASSVTGFLYGYTF.

V and J are TRBV7-9 and TRBJ1-1; TRBD1 might be the D (6 bases). This CDR3 spans 14 amino acids. Germline CDR1 reads SEHNR; CDR2 reads FQNEAQ (reference sequence). Trimming pared 3 bases from V and 1 base from J, leaving 9 bases between. Here the CDR3 DNA reads TGTGCCAGCAGCTTTAGGGGGGGGAACACTGAAGCTTTCTTT. It specifies CASSFRGGNTEAFF.

The V and J genes are TRBV2 and TRBJ2-2; TRBD1 aligns across 9 bases. V gave up 1 base and J gave up 5 bases; unmatched junction bases: 11. The germline V gene has CDR1 SNHLY and CDR2 FYNNEI. The CDR3 is made up of 18 amino acids. CDR3 loop: CASSEDPQGAARTGELFF. The CDR3, as DNA: TGTGCCAGCAGTGAAGACCCACAGGGGGCCGCTAGGACCGGGGAGCTGTTTTTT.

This clone was counted a few times. V and J are TRBV5-4 and TRBJ1-2, with 10 bases lining up with TRBD1. With V trimmed by 5 bases and J by 0 bases, 16 bases remained unmatched. The CDR3 spans 19 residues. CDR1 and CDR2 from the germline V gene are SGHNT and YYREEE (reference sequence). The CDR3 DNA reads TGTGCCAGCAGTATTTTTCCTCCGGGACAGGGGTTTTCTAACTATGGCTACACCTTC. It translates to CASSIFPPGQGFSNYGYTF.

The J gene is TRBJ1-2, the V gene TRBV19; 8 nucleotides align to TRBD1. The CDR3 covers 17 residues. CDR1 and CDR2 (germline): LNHDA, SQIVND (reference sequence). The trim removed 2 bases at V and 2 bases at J, leaving 10 bases unmatched. In DNA, the CDR3 is TGTGCCAGTAGTATAATGAACCTGGACAGGGAAAACTATGGCTACACCTTC. It yields the protein CASSIMNLDRENYGYTF.

The chain employs TRBV4-1 and TRBJ1-2, with 8 bases matching TRBD1. CDR1 MGHRA and CDR2 YSYEKL come from the germline V gene. The CDR3 consists of 13 residues. Trimming at V came to 1 base and at J to 8 bases, leaving 3 bases not matched to a gene. CDR3 in DNA: TGCGCCAGCAGCCAAGTGAGGACAGGGGGCTACACCTTC. Encoded protein: CASSQVRTGGYTF.

The genes are TRBV9 and TRBJ1-5; a weak D match, TRBD1 (5 bases). The V gene's germline CDR1 is SGDLS and CDR2 YYNGEE. CDR3 length equals 15 residues. Trimming removed 1 base at V and 1 base at J, with 9 bases between. CDR3 loop: CASSVTGGSNQPQHF. The CDR3 DNA is TGTGCCAGCAGCGTAACAGGTGGGAGCAATCAGCCCCAGCATTTT.

CDR3 amino acids: CASSEALFWTYSNQPQHF. In nucleotides, the CDR3 is TGTGCCAGCAGTGAGGCGCTCTTCTGGACTTATAGCAATCAGCCCCAGCATTTT. The J gene is TRBJ1-5, the V gene TRBV6-1, with D unclear. Trimming left V 3 bases short and J 0 bases short, with 18 bases between. Per germline, CDR1 MNHNS and CDR2 SASEGT. CDR3 length: 18 residues.

The rearrangement uses TRBV6-1 and TRBJ2-5; D might be TRBD2 (7 bases). There are 13 residues in the CDR3. V dropped 2 bases and J dropped 11 bases, with 15 bases sitting between them. Germline V gene lookup returns CDR1 MNHNS and CDR2 SASEGT. The CDR3, as DNA: TGTGCCAGCAGTGAACAGCAGGGGCGGGAGCAGTACTTC. This codes for CASSEQQGREQYF.

The gene calls are TRBV11-2 and TRBJ1-2; a possible D gene is TRBD1 (6 bases). Trimming took 1 base from V and 1 from J, leaving 10 bases between them. Germline CDR1 is SGHAT and CDR2 is FQNNGV. This CDR3 is built from 15 residues. CDR3 residues: CASSLGGGLNYGYTF. As DNA, the CDR3 is TGTGCCAGCAGCTTAGGGGGGGGGCTTAACTATGGCTACACCTTC.

The rearrangement links TRBV30 to TRBJ1-6, with D maybe TRBD1 (5 bases). Germline CDR1 is GTSNPN and CDR2 is SVGIG (reference sequence). The CDR3 has 13 residues. Trimming left V 4 bases short and J 9 bases short, with 13 bases between. CDR3 residues: CAWKGGAGSPLHF. The CDR3 region has the DNA TGTGCCTGGAAGGGTGGGGCCGGTTCACCCCTCCACTTT.

The rearrangement links TRBV9 to TRBJ2-2; 7 positions match TRBD1. This CDR3 comprises 15 residues. In germline, CDR1 is SGDLS, CDR2 YYNGEE. Trimming cost V 6 bases and J 1 base; bases outside gene matches: 6. DNA for the CDR3: TGTGCCAGCACCCCGACAGGGATGAACACCGGGGAGCTGTTTTTT. Its protein product is CASTPTGMNTGELFF.

V gene TRBV5-4 combines with J gene TRBJ2-5; possible D gene TRBD1, 5 bases. Per germline, CDR1 SGHNT and CDR2 YYREEE (reference sequence). Trimming left V 4 bases short and J 8 bases short, with 12 bases between. CDR3 size: 12 residues. DNA of the CDR3: TGTGCCAGCAGCAGCACCCAGGGAACCCAGTACTTC. This gives the protein CASSSTQGTQYF.

This clone has only a few counts. V gene TRBV5-1 combines with J gene TRBJ2-3; TRBD1 agrees at 9 bases. V dropped 4 bases and J dropped 6; count of bases not matched to a gene: 6. Germline V CDR1 and CDR2: SGHRS, YFSETQ. The CDR3 is 14 residues long. In nucleotides, the CDR3 is TGCGCCAGCAGCCAGGACAGGGGAGGGGATACGCAGTATTTT. Its protein product is CASSQDRGGDTQYF.

The chain couples TRBV19 to TRBJ2-5; weak D call: TRBD2 (5 bases). With 5 bases removed from V and 2 bases from J, the gap between germline ends came to 9 bases. In germline, CDR1 is LNHDA, CDR2 SQIVND (reference sequence). This CDR3 comprises 13 residues. CDR3 residues: CASSVRGQETQYF. CDR3 nucleotide sequence: TGTGCCAGTAGTGTCCGGGGACAAGAGACCCAGTACTTC.

The rearrangement links TRBV7-2 to TRBJ2-5; D may be TRBD2 (5 bases). The CDR3 length is 15 residues. Germline CDR1 and CDR2: SGHTA and FQGNSA. V was cut by 0 bases and J by 9 bases, with 17 bases left in between. Here the CDR3 DNA reads TGTGCCAGCAGCTTAGCGCGCTGGTCCGGGAAGGCCCAGTACTTC. Its protein product is CASSLARWSGKAQYF.

The rearrangement links TRBV28 to TRBJ1-5; D possibly corresponds to TRBD1 (5 bases). Trimming took off 5 bases at V and 5 bases at J, with 13 bases between the two ends. In germline, CDR1 is MDHEN, CDR2 SYDVKM. The CDR3 runs 14 residues. The CDR3 region is CASSVQGSHQPQHF. DNA for the CDR3: TGTGCCAGCAGTGTTCAGGGTTCCCATCAGCCCCAGCATTTT.

This chain uses TRBV11-1 with TRBJ1-2; maybe TRBD1 (6 bases). The CDR3 runs to 14 residues. Germline CDR1 is SGHAT and CDR2 is FQDESV (reference sequence). Trimming shortened V by 2 bases and J by 4 bases, and 11 bases separated the two germline ends. CDR3 region: CASSLTTGSYGYTF. Here the CDR3 DNA reads TGTGCCAGCAGCTTAACGACAGGCAGCTATGGCTACACCTTC. Looking up the rest from reference TRBV11-1 and TRBJ1-2 gives the full variable domain: EAEVAQSPRYKITEKSQAVAFWCDPISGHATLYWYRQILGQGPELLVQFQDESVVDDSQLPKDRFSAERLKGVDSTLKIQPAELGDSAMYLCASSLTTGSYGYTFGSGTRLTVV.

J is TRBJ2-3 and V is TRBV9, with 9 bases identical to TRBD2. Germline V gives CDR1 SGDLS, CDR2 YYNGEE. This CDR3 has 16 residues. The J segment lost 0 bases and the V segment lost 0 bases, leaving 2 bases of the junction unmatched. For the CDR3, the DNA is TGTGCCAGCAGCGTAGGGAGCGGGGGGAGCACAGATACGCAGTATTTT. This codes for CASSVGSGGSTDTQYF.

The V and J genes are TRBV4-3 and TRBJ2-3; D is unresolved. V was shortened by 0 bases and J by 4 bases, with 8 bases between the two germline ends. Germline V gives CDR1 LGHNA, CDR2 YSLEER. The CDR3 consists of 14 residues. The CDR3: CASSQDGGSDTQYF. The CDR3 region has the DNA TGCGCCAGCAGCCAAGATGGCGGATCAGATACGCAGTATTTT.

The chain carries TRBV19 and TRBJ1-5; D might be TRBD1 (6 bases). The germline gives CDR1 LNHDA, CDR2 SQIVND (reference sequence). The V end was cut by 6 bases, the J end by 3 bases, with 15 bases between. The CDR3 loop spans 15 amino acids. The CDR3 DNA follows: TGTGCCAGTAGACCCCCCACAGGGTACAATCAGCCCCAGCATTTT. Protein product: CASRPPTGYNQPQHF.

The chain uses TRBV5-1 and TRBJ1-2; D is unclear. CDR3 length: 15 residues. CDR1 and CDR2 from the germline V gene are SGHRS and YFSETQ. With 1 base removed from V and 6 bases from J, the gap between germline ends came to 16 bases. Here the CDR3 DNA reads TGCGCCAGCAGCTTGTCTACAGCCGGAGGAGATGGCTACACCTTC. This codes for CASSLSTAGGDGYTF.

The chain carries TRBV7-3 and TRBJ1-2, with a tentative D call TRBD1 (6 bases). CDR1 and CDR2 (germline): SGHTA, FQGTGA. This CDR3 contains 10 residues. The CDR3 nucleotides are TGTGCAACCAGGGGCTATGGCTACACCTTC. This sequence encodes CATRGYGYTF.